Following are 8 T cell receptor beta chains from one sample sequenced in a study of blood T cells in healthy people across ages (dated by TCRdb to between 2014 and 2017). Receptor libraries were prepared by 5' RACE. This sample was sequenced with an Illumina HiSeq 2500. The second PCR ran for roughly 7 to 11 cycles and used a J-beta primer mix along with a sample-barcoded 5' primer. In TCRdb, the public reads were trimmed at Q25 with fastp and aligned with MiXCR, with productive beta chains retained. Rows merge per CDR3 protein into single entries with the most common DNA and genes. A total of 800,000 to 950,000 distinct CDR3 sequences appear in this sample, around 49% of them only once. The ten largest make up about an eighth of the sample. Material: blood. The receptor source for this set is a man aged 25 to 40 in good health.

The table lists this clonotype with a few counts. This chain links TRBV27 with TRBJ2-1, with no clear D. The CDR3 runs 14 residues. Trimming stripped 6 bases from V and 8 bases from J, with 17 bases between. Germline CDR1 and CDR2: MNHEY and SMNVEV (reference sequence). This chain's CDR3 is CASSSSLGRYEQFF. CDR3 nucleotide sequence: TGTGCCAGCAGCAGTTCCCTCGGCAGATATGAGCAGTTCTTC.

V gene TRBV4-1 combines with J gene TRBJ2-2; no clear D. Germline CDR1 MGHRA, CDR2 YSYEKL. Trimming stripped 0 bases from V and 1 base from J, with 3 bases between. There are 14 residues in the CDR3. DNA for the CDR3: TGCGCCAGCAGCCAAGAGGAGAACACCGGGGAGCTGTTTTTT. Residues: CASSQEENTGELFF.

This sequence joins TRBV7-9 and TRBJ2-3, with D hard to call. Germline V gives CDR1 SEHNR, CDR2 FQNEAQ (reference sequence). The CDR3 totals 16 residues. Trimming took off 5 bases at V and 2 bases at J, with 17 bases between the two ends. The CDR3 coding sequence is TGTGCCAGCAGCCCCGGAATCGGTTCAGTCACAGATACGCAGTATTTT. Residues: CASSPGIGSVTDTQYF. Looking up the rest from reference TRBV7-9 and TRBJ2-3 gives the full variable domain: DTGVSQNPRHKITKRGQNVTFRCDPISEHNRLYWYRQTLGQGPEFLTYFQNEAQLEKSRLLSDRFSAERPKGSFSTLEIQRTEQGDSAMYLCASSPGIGSVTDTQYFGPGTRLTVL.

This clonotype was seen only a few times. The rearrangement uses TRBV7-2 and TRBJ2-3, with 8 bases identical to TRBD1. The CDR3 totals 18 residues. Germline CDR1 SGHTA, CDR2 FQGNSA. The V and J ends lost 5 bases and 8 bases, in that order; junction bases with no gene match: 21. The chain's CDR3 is CASSPKPMGQVGGGTQYF. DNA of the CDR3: TGTGCCAGCAGCCCAAAGCCTATGGGACAGGTGGGGGGAGGTACGCAGTATTTT.

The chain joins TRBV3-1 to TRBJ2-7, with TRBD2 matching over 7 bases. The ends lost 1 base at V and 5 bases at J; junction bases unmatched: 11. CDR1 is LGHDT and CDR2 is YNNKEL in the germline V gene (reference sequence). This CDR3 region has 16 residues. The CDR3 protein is CASSQVGGEVLDEQYF. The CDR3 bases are TGTGCCAGCAGCCAAGTGGGGGGGGAGGTACTCGACGAGCAGTACTTC.

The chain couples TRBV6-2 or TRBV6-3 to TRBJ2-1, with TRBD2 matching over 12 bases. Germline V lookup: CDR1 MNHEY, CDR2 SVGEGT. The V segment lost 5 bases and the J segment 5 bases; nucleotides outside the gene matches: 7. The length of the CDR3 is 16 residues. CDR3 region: CASSRLAGALDNEQFF. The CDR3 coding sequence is TGTGCCAGCAGTCGACTAGCGGGGGCCTTGGACAATGAGCAGTTCTTC.

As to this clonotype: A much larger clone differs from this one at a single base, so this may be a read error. The CDR3 is CAISENTDTQYF. CDR3 bases: TGTGCCATCAGTGAGAACACAGATACGCAGTATTTT. The chain joins TRBV10-3 to TRBJ2-3; no definite D call. Between the trimmed V and J ends, which lost 2 bases and 2 bases, there was a span of 2 bases. CDR1 is ENHRY and CDR2 is SYGVKD in the germline V gene. There are 12 residues in the CDR3.

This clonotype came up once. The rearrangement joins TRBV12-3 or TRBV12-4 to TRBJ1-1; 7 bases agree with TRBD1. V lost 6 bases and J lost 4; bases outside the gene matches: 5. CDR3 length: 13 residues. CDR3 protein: CASSLTGATEAFF. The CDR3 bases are TGTGCCAGCAGCCTCACAGGGGCCACTGAAGCTTTCTTT.